This T cell receptor beta chain was found in a study of blood T cell repertoires in COVID-19. The CDR3 is 17 residues long. Trimming took 0 bases from V and 1 from J; bases not matched to a gene: 8. Germline CDR1 is MGHRA and CDR2 is YSYEKL. Assay: immunoSEQ multiplex PCR; the TCRdb copy retains only in-frame clones and omits some. Of some 320,000 clones listed, roughly 88% were seen once; the top ten hold just under 7%. The receptor was derived from a woman in her 30s who had recovered from COVID-19. The sequenced sample was peripheral blood. J is TRBJ2-5 and V is TRBV4-1, with TRBD2 matching over 7 bases. The CDR3 nucleotides read TGCGCCAGCAGCCAAGAGTCAGCGAGCGGGGCCCAAGAGACCCAGTACTTC. Residues: CASSQESASGAQETQYF.